A single sample gave rise to the 2 T cell receptor beta chains below, sequenced in a study of T cells of healthy individuals. Each CDR3 protein is one row after TCRdb ran MiXCR on the 5' RACE reads. The table lists around 98,000 distinct CDR3 sequences, approximately 15% of them singletons, with more than 5.5% in the top ten. The receptors were gathered from a human donor in good health.

The rearrangement joins TRBV20-1 to TRBJ2-5; 7 positions match TRBD2. Germline V gene lookup returns CDR1 DFQATT and CDR2 SNEGSKA (reference sequence). V was clipped by 5 bases and J by 4 bases; unmatched bases: 4. The CDR3 runs 12 residues. CDR3 loop: CSAVPGGETQYF. The CDR3 DNA sequence: TGCAGTGCTGTCCCGGGAGGAGAGACCCAGTACTTC.

This clonotype came up a few times. J is TRBJ1-2 and V is TRBV3-2; the table's D call, TRBD1, was not checked against the DNA. TRBV3-2 is tagged as a pseudogene. The CDR3 totals 17 residues. In nucleotides, the CDR3 is TGTGCCAGCAGCCAAGATCTAAAGGACCGGGGGGACTATGGCTACACCTTC. This gives the protein CASSQDLKDRGDYGYTF.